This T cell receptor beta chain was observed in a study of naive and memory T cell subsets. Germline loops: CDR1 SQVTM, CDR2 ANQGSEA. This CDR3 is 13 amino acids long. Trimming at V came to 2 bases and at J to 11 bases, leaving 11 bases not matched to a gene. An equimolar mix of two oligonucleotides served as the beta constant-region primer for TRBC1 and TRBC2. From the UMI-ligation and nested PCR reads, TCRdb called clonotypes with MiXCR, one entry per CDR3 protein. The sample carries some 100,000 distinct CDR3 sequences, 5.5% to 8.5% recorded once. Cells stained for CD3, CD4, CD8, CD45RA, CD27 and viability were sorted into four CD45RA/CD27 subsets. This clonotype was seen at least ten times.

The sequence was collected from a human donor in good health. The chain couples TRBV29-1 to TRBJ1-1; 7 bases are shared with TRBD1. The material sequenced was central memory CD4+ T cells from blood. CDR3 protein: CSVEPTRGGDAFF. The CDR3 DNA sequence: TGCAGCGTTGAACCAACCCGAGGGGGCGACGCTTTCTTT. The full variable domain, its missing parts supplied by reference TRBV29-1 and TRBJ1-1, is SAVISQKPSRDICQRGTSLTIQCQVDSQVTMMFWYRQQPGQSLTLIATANQGSEATYESGFVIDKFPISRPNLTFSTLTVSNMSPEDSSIYLCSVEPTRGGDAFFGQGTRLTVV.